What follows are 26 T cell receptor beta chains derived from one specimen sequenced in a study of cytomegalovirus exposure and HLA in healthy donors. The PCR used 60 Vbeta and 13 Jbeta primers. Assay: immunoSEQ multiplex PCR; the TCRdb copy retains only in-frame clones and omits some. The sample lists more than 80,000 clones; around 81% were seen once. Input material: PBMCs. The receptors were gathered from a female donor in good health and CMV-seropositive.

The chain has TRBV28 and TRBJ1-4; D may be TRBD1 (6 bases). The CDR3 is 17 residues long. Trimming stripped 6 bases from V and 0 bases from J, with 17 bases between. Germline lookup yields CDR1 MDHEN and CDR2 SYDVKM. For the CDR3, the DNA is TGTGCCAGCAGCGAATTAGGGGGAACCTCAACTAATGAAAAACTGTTTTTT. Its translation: CASSELGGTSTNEKLFF.

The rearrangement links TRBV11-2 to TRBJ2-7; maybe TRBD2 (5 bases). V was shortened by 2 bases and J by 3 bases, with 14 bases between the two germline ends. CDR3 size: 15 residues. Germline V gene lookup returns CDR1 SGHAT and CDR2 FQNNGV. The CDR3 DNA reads TGTGCCAGCAGCTTATTGACGGGGAAGCGCTACGAGCAGTACTTC. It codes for CASSLLTGKRYEQYF. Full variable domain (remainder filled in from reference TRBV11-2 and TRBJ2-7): EAGVAQSPRYKIIEKRQSVAFWCNPISGHATLYWYQQILGQGPKLLIQFQNNGVVDDSQLPKDRFSAERLKGVDSTLKIQPAKLEDSAVYLCASSLLTGKRYEQYFGPGTRLTVT.

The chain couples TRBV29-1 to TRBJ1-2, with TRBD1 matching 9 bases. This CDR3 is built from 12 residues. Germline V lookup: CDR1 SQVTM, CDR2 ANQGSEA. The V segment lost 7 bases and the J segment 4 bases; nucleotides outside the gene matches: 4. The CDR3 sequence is CSAKDRGYGYTF. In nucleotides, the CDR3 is TGCAGCGCAAAGGACAGGGGCTATGGCTACACCTTC.

As DNA, the CDR3 is TGTGCCAGCAAACCGCGGAGGTCTACGAATGAAAAACTGTTTTTT. This sequence encodes CASKPRRSTNEKLFF. This rearrangement joins TRBV6-5 to TRBJ1-4; D remains unclear. V was pared by 7 bases and J by 5 bases, with 17 bases between. This CDR3 contains 15 residues. Germline V CDR1 and CDR2: MNHEY, SVGAGI.

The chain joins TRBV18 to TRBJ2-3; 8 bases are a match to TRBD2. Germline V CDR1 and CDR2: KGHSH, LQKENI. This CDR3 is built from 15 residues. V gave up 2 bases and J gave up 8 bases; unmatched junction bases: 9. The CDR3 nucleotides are TGTGCCAGCTCACCAGGGACGGGGGGGCCGGGTACGCAGTATTTT. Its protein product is CASSPGTGGPGTQYF.

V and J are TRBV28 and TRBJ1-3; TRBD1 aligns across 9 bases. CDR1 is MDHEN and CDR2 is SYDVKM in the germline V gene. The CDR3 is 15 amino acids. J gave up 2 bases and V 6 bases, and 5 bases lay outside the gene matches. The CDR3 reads CASRTGGLAGNTIYF. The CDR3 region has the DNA TGTGCCAGCAGAACAGGGGGCTTAGCTGGAAACACCATATATTTT.

CDR3 bases: TGTGCCAGCGGGGGGGGCAGGGCAACTACTTACGAGCAGTACTTC. Translating it yields CASGGGRATTYEQYF. The rearrangement uses TRBV2 and TRBJ2-7; D is perhaps TRBD2 (7 bases). CDR1 is SNHLY, CDR2 FYNNEI, per germline. The CDR3 is 15 residues long. V gave up 8 bases and J gave up 4 bases, with 21 bases separating them.

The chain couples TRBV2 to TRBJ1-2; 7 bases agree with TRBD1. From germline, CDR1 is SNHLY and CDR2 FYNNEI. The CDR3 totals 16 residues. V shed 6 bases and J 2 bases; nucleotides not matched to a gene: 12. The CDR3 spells CASRPRGQAGNYGYTF. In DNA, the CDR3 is TGTGCCAGCAGGCCTCGCGGACAGGCCGGGAACTATGGCTACACCTTC.

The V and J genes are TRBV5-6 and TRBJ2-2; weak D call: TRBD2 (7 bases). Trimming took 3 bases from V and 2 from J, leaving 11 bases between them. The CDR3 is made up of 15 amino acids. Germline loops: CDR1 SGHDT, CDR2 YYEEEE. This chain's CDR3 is CASSWGGGNTGELFF. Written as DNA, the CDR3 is TGTGCCAGCAGCTGGGGGGGCGGAAACACCGGGGAGCTGTTTTTT.

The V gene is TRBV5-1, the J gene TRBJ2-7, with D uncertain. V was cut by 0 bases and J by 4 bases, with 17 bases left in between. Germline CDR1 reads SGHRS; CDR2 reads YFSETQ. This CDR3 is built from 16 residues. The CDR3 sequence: CASSLESPATKYEQYF. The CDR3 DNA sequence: TGCGCCAGCAGCTTGGAGAGTCCAGCAACTAAATACGAGCAGTACTTC.

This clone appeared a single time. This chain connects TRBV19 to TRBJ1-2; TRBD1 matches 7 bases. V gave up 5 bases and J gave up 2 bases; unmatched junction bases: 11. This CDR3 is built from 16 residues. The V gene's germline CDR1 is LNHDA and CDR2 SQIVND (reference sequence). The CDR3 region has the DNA TGTGCCAGTAGTGGCCGGGACAGTCCCTTCAACTATGGCTACACCTTC. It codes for CASSGRDSPFNYGYTF.

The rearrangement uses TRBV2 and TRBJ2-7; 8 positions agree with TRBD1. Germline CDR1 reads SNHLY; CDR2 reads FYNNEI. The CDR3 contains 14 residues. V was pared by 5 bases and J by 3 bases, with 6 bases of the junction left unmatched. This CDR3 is CASSPTDRVYEQYF. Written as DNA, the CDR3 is TGTGCCAGCAGTCCTACGGACAGGGTCTACGAGCAGTACTTC.

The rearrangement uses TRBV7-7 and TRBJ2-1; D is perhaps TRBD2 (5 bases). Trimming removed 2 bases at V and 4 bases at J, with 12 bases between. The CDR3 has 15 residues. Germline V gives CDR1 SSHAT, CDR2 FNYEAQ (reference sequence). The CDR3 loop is CASSLILAPYNEQFF. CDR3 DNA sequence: TGTGCCAGCAGCTTAATCCTAGCCCCGTACAATGAGCAGTTCTTC.

The CDR3 sequence is CASRPDTSGTEAFF. CDR3 DNA: TGTGCCAGCAGGCCTGACACAAGCGGGACTGAAGCTTTCTTT. This rearrangement joins TRBV28 to TRBJ1-1; the D is unclear. From germline, CDR1 is MDHEN and CDR2 SYDVKM. This CDR3 has 14 residues. The V gene lost 6 bases and the J gene lost 5 bases, with 16 bases spanning the gap.

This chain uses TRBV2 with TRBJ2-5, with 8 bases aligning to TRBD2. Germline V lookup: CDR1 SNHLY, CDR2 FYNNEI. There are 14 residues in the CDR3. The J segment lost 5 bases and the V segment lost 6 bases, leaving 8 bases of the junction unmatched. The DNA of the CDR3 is TGTGCCAGCAGACAGCGGGGGCCTACTGAGACCCAGTACTTC. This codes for CASRQRGPTETQYF. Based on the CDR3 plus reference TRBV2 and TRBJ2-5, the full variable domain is EPEVTQTPSHQVTQMGQEVILRCVPISNHLYFYWYRQILGQKVEFLVSFYNNEISEKSEIFDDQFSVERPDGSNFTLKIRSTKLEDSAMYFCASRQRGPTETQYFGPGTRLLVL.

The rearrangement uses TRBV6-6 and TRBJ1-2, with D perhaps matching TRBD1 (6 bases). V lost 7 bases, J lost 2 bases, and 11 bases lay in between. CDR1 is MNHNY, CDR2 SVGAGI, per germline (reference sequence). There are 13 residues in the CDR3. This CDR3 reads CASTIQGNYGYTF. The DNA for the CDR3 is TGTGCCAGCACTATCCAGGGGAACTATGGCTACACCTTC.

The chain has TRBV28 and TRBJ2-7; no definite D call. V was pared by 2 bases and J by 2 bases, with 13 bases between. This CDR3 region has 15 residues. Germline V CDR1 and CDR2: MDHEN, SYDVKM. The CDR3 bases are TGTGCCAGCAGTTTAGGAAGTAGCCCAACCTACGAGCAGTACTTC. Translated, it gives CASSLGSSPTYEQYF.

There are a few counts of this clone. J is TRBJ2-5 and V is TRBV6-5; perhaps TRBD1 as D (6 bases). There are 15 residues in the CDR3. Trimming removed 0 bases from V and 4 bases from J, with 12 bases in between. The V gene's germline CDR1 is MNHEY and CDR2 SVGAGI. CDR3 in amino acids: CASSYSIQGLETQYF. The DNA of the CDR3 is TGTGCCAGCAGTTACTCGATCCAGGGGCTAGAGACCCAGTACTTC.

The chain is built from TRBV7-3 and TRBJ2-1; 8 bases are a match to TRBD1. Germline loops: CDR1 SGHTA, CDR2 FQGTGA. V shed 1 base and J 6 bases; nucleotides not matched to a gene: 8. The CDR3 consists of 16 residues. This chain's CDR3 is CASSLIPRGLSNEQFF. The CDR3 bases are TGTGCCAGCAGCTTAATCCCCAGGGGGCTGAGCAATGAGCAGTTCTTC.

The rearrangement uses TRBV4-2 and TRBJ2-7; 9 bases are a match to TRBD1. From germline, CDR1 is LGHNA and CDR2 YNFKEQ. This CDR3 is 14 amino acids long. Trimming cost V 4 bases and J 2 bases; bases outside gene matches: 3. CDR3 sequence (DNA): TGTGCCAGCAGCCCGGGGACAGGGACCTACGAGCAGTACTTC. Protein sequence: CASSPGTGTYEQYF.

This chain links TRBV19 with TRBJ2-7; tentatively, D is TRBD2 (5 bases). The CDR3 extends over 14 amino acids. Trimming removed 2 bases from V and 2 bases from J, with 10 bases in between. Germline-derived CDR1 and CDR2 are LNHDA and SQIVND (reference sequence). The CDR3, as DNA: TGTGCCAGTAGTATATCCCGGGATACCTACGAGCAGTACTTC. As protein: CASSISRDTYEQYF.

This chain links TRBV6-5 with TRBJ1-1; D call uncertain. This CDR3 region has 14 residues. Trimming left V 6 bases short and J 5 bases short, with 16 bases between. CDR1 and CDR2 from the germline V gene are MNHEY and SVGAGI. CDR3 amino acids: CASRPFTTWTEAFF. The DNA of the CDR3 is TGTGCCAGCAGGCCGTTCACGACTTGGACTGAAGCTTTCTTT.

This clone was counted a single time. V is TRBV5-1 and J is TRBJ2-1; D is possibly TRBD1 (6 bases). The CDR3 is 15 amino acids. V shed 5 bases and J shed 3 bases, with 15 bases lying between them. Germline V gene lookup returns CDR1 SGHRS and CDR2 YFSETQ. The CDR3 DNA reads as TGCGCCAGCAGTCTTTTACAGGGAAGCTACAATGAGCAGTTCTTC. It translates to CASSLLQGSYNEQFF.

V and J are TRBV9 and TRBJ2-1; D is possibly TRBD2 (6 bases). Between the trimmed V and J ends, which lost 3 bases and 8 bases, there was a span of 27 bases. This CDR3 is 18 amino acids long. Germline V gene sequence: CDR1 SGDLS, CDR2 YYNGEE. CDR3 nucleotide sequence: TGTGCCAGCAGCGCCCCCGGGACTGCTCACCCTCGTCCCGATGAGCAGTTCTTC. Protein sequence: CASSAPGTAHPRPDEQFF.

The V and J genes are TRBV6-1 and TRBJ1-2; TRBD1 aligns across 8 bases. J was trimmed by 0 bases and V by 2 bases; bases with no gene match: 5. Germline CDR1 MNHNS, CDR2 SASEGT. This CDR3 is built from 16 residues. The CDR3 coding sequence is TGTGCCAGCAGTGAATTAAAGACAGGGGCTAACTATGGCTACACCTTC. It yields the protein CASSELKTGANYGYTF.

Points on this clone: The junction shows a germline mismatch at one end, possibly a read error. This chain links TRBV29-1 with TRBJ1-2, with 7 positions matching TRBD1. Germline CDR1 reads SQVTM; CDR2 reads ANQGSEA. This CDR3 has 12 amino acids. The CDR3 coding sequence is TGCAGCGCCCGGGACAGCAACTATGGCTACCCCTTC. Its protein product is CSARDSNYGYPF.